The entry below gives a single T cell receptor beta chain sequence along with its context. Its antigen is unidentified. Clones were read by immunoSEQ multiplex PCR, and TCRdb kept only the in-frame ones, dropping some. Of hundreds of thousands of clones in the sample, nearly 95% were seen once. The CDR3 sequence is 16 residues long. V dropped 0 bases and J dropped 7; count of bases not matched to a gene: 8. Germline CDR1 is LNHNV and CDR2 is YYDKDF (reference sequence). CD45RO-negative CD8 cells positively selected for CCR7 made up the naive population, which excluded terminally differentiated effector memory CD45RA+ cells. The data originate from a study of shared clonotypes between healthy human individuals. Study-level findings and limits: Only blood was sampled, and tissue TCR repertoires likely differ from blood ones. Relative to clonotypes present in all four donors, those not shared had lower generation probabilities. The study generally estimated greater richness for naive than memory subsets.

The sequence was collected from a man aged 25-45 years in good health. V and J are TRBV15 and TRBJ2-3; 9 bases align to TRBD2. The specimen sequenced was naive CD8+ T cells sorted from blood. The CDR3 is CATSREPGLALYTQYF. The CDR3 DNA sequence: TGTGCCACCAGCAGAGAGCCGGGACTAGCTCTATATACGCAGTATTTT. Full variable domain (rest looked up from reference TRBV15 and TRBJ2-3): DAMVIQNPRYQVTQFGKPVTLSCSQTLNHNVMYWYQQKSSQAPKLLFHYYDKDFNNEADTPDNFQSRRPNTSFCFLDIRSPGLGDTAMYLCATSREPGLALYTQYFGPGTRLTVL.